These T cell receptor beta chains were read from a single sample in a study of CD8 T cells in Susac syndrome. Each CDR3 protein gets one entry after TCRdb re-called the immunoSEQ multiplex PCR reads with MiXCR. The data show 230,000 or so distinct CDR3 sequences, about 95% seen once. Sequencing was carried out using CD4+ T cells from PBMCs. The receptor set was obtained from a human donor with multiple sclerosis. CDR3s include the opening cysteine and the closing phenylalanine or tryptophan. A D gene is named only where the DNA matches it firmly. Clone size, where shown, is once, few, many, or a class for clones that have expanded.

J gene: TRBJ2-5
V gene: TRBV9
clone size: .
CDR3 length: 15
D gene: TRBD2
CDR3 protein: CASSVAAGERETQYF
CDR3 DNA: TGTGCCAGCAGCGTAGCAGCGGGAGAGAGAGAGACCCAGTACTTC

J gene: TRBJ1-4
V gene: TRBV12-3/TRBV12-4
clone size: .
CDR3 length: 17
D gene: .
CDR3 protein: CASSFGSSPATNEKLFF
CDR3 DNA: TGTGCCAGCAGTTTTGGTTCTAGCCCTGCAACTAATGAAAAACTGTTTTTT

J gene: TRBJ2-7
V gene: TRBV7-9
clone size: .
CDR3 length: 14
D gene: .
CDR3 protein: CASSQGTGLYEQYF
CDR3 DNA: TGTGCCAGCAGCCAGGGCACAGGGCTCTACGAGCAGTACTTC

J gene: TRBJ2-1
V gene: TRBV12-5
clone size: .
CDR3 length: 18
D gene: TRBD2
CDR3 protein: CASGPGILTSGKVDEQFF
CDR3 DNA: TGTGCTAGTGGCCCTGGTATCCTTACTAGCGGGAAAGTAGATGAGCAGTTCTTC

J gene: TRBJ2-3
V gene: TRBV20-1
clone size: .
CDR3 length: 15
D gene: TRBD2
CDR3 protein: CSAGLRTSGTDTQYF
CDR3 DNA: TGCAGTGCCGGACTGCGGACTAGCGGCACAGATACGCAGTATTTT

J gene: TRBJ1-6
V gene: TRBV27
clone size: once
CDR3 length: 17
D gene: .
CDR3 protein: CASRRGLYRSYNSPLHF
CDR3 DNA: TGTGCCAGCAGGAGGGGCCTCTATCGCTCCTATAATTCACCCCTCCACTTT

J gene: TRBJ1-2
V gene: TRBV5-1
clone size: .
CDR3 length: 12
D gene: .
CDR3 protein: CASSLAFNGYTF
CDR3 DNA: TGCGCCAGCAGCTTGGCCTTTAATGGCTACACCTTC

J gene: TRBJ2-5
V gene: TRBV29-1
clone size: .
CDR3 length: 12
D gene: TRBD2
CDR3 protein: CSVFGGQETQYF
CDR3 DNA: TGCAGCGTTTTCGGGGGGCAAGAGACCCAGTACTTC

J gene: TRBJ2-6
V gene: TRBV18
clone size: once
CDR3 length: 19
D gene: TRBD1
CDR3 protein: CASSPGLGTGPSGANVLTF
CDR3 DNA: TGTGCCAGCTCACCCGGTCTTGGGACAGGGCCCTCTGGGGCCAACGTCCTGACTTTC

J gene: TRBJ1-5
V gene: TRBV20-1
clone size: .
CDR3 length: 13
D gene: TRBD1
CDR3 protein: CSARQGVDQPQHF
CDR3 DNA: TGCAGTGCTAGACAGGGGGTCGATCAGCCCCAGCATTTT

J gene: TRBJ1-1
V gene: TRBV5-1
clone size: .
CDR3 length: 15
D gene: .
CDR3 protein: CASSSRPTKNTEAFF
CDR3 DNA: TGCGCCAGCAGCTCCCGCCCAACAAAGAACACTGAAGCTTTCTTT

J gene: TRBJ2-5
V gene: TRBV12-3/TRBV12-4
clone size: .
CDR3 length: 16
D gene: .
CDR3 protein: CASSLSTTGFGETQYF
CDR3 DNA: TGTGCCAGCAGTTTATCTACTACCGGTTTCGGAGAGACCCAGTACTTC

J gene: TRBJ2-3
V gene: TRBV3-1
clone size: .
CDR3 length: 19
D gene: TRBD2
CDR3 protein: CASSQAGLAGGRRTDTQYF
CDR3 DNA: TGTGCCAGCAGCCAAGCGGGACTAGCGGGGGGAAGACGCACAGATACGCAGTATTTT

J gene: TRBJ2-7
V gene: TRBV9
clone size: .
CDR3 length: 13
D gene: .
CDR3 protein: CASSVVARGEQYF
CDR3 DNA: TGTGCCAGCAGCGTAGTTGCCCGTGGCGAGCAGTACTTC

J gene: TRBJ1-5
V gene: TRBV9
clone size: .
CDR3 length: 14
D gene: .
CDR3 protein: CASSQEGTAQPQHF
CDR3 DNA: TGTGCCAGCAGCCAGGAGGGGACTGCTCAGCCCCAGCATTTT

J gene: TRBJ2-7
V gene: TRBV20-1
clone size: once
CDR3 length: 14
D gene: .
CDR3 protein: CSARRTAAEREQYF
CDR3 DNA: TGCAGTGCTAGGAGGACCGCCGCTGAGAGGGAGCAGTACTTC

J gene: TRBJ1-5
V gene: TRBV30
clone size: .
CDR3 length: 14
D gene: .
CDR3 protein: CAWSAGGSNQPQHF
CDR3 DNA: TGTGCCTGGAGTGCAGGCGGGAGCAATCAGCCCCAGCATTTT

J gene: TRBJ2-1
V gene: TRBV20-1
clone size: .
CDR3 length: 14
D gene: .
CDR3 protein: CSAVAYSSYNEQFF
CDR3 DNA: TGCAGTGCGGTAGCGTACAGCTCCTACAATGAGCAGTTCTTC

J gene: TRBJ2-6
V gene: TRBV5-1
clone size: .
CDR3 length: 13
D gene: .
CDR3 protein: CASADTGANVLTF
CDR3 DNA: TGCGCCAGCGCGGACACTGGGGCCAACGTCCTGACTTTC

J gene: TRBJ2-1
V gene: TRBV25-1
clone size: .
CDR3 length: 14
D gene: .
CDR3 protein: CASSDATGSDEQFF
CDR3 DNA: TGTGCCAGCAGTGACGCGACAGGTTCGGACGAGCAGTTCTTC

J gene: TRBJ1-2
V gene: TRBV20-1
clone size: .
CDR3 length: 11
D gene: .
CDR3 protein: CSARAGYGYTF
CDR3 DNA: TGCAGTGCTAGAGCGGGCTATGGCTACACCTTC

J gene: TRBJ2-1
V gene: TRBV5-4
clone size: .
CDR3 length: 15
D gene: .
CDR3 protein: CASSFSGPWDNEQFF
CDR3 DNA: TGTGCCAGCAGCTTCTCAGGTCCATGGGACAATGAGCAGTTCTTC

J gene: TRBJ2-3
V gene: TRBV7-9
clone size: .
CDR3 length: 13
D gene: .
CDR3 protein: CASSLASRDTQYF
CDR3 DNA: TGTGCCAGCAGCTTAGCCTCCCGAGATACGCAGTATTTT

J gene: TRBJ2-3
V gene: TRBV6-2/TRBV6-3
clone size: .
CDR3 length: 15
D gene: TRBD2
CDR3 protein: CASSYRTSVADTQYF
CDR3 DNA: TGTGCCAGCAGTTACCGGACTAGCGTGGCAGATACGCAGTATTTT

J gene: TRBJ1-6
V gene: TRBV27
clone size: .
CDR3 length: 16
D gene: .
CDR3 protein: CASSLGRVSYNSPLHF
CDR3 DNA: TGTGCCAGCAGCTTGGGACGGGTCTCCTATAATTCACCCCTCCACTTT

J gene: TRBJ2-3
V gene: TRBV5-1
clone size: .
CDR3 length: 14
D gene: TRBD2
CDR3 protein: CASSSGGDTDTQYF
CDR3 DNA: TGCGCCAGCAGTAGCGGGGGAGACACAGATACGCAGTATTTT

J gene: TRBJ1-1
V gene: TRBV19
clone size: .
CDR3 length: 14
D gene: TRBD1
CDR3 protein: CASSPRQGNTEAFF
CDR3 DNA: TGTGCCAGTAGTCCCCGACAGGGGAACACTGAAGCTTTCTTT

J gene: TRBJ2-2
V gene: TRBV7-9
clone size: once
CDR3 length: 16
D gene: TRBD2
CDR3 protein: CASSSIAGVNTGELFF
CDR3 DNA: TGTGCCAGCAGCAGCATAGCGGGGGTTAACACCGGGGAGCTGTTTTTT

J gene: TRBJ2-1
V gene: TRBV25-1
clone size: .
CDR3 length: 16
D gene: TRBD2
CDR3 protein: CASSGRGGRSFNEQFF
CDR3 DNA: TGTGCCAGCAGTGGGCGGGGGGGCCGGTCTTTCAATGAGCAGTTCTTC

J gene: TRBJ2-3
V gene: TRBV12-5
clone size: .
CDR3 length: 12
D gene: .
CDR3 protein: CASGPTADTQYF
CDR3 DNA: TGTGCTAGTGGCCCCACGGCAGATACGCAGTATTTT

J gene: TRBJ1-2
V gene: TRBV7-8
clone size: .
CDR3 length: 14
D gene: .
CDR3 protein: CASSLDQGMDGYTF
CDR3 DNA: TGTGCCAGCAGCTTAGATCAGGGGATGGACGGCTACACCTTC

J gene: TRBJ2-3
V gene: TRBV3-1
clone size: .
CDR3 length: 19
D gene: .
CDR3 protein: CASSPEDPGPRELTDTQYF
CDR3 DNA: TGTGCCAGCAGTCCCGAGGACCCGGGACCTCGGGAGCTCACAGATACGCAGTATTTT

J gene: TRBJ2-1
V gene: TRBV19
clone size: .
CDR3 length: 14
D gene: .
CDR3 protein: CASSQSQGRNEQFF
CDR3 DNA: TGTGCCAGTAGCCAGTCCCAAGGGCGAAATGAGCAGTTCTTC

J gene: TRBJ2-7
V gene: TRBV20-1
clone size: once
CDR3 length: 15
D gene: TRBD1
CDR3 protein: CSAQQGAGESYEQYF
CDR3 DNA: TGCAGTGCCCAACAGGGGGCAGGGGAATCCTACGAGCAGTACTTC

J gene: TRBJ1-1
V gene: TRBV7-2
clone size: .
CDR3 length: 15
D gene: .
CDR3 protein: CASSPRSGMNTEAFF
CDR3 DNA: TGTGCCAGCAGCCCACGGTCAGGGATGAACACTGAAGCTTTCTTT

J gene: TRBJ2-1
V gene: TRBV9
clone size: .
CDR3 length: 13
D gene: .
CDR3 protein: CASSVRPYNEQFF
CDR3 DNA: TGTGCCAGCAGCGTAAGGCCCTACAATGAGCAGTTCTTC

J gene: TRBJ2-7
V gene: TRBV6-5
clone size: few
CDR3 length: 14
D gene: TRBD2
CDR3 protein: CASSSSGRSYEQYF
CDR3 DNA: TGTGCCAGCAGTTCTAGCGGTCGCTCCTACGAGCAGTACTTC

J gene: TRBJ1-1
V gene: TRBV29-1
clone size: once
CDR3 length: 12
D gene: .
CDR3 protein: CSFRRANTEAFF
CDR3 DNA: TGCAGCTTCCGCAGGGCGAACACTGAAGCTTTCTTT

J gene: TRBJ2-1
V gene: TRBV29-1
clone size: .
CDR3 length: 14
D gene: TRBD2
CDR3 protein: CSAEGLAAYNEQFF
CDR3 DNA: TGCAGCGCCGAAGGACTAGCGGCCTACAATGAGCAGTTCTTC

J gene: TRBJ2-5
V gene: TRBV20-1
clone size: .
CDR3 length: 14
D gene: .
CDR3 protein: CSATDLSEQETQYF
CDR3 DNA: TGCAGTGCTACCGATCTTAGCGAACAAGAGACCCAGTACTTC

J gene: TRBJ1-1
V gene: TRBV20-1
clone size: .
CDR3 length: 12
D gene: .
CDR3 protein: CSARVWGTEAFF
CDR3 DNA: TGCAGTGCTAGAGTGTGGGGAACTGAAGCTTTCTTT

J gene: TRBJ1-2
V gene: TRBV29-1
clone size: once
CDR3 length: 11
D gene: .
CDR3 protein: CSVEQNYGYTF
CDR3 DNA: TGCAGCGTTGAACAGAACTATGGCTACACCTTC

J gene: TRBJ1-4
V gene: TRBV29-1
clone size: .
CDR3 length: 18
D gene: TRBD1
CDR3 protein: CSVAEGSGQGINNEKLFF
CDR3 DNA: TGCAGCGTTGCGGAAGGATCTGGACAGGGGATAAATAATGAAAAACTGTTTTTT

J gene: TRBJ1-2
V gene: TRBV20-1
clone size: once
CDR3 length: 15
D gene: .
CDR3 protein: CSARDPVGGVYGYTF
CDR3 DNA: TGCAGTGCTAGAGATCCCGTTGGGGGCGTCTATGGCTACACCTTC

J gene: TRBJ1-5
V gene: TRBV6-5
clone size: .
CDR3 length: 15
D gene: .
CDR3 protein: CASSYQPGPHQPQHF
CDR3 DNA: TGTGCCAGCAGTTACCAACCAGGGCCACATCAGCCCCAGCATTTT

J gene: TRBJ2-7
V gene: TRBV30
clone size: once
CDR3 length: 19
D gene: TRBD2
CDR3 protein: CAWSRIGLAGGTSSYEQYF
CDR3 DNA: TGTGCCTGGAGTAGAATTGGACTAGCGGGAGGAACAAGCTCCTACGAGCAGTACTTC

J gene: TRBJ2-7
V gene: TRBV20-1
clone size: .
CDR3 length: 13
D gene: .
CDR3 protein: CSASPYVLGEQYF
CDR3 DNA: TGCAGTGCTAGCCCCTATGTCCTGGGCGAGCAGTACTTC

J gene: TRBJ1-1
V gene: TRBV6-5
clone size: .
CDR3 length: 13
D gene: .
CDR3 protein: CASSYGEQGQAFF
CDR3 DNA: TGTGCCAGCAGTTACGGCGAACAGGGTCAAGCTTTCTTT

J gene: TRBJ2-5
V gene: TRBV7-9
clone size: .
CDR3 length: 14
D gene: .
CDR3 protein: CASSPDEVGETQYF
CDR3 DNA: TGTGCCAGCAGCCCGGACGAGGTGGGGGAGACCCAGTACTTC

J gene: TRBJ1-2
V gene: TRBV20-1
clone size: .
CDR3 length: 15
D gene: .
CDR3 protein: CSARDPGEGSYGYTF
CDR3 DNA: TGCAGTGCTAGAGATCCTGGGGAGGGGAGCTATGGCTACACCTTC

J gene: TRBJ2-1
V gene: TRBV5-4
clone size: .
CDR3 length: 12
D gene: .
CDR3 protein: CASSLSSHEQFF
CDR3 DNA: TGTGCCAGCAGCTTGTCTAGTCATGAGCAGTTCTTC

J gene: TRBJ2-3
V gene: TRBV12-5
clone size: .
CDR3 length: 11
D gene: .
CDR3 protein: CASDAKDTQYF
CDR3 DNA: TGTGCTAGTGACGCCAAAGATACGCAGTATTTT

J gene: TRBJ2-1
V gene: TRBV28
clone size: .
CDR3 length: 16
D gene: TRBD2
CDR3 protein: CASSSYGGRGYNEQFF
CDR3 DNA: TGTGCCAGCAGCTCTTACGGCGGGAGAGGTTACAATGAGCAGTTCTTC

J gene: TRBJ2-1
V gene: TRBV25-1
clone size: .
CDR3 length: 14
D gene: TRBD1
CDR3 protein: CASSERGRYNEQFF
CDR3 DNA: TGTGCCAGCAGTGAAAGGGGGCGTTACAATGAGCAGTTCTTC

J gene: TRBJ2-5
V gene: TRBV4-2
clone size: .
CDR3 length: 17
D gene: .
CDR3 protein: CASSQARGKQIQETQYF
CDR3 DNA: TGTGCCAGCAGCCAAGCCCGGGGCAAACAAATCCAAGAGACCCAGTACTTC

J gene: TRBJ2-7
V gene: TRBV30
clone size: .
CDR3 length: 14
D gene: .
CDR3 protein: CAWTEEGLPYEQYF
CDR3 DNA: TGTGCCTGGACGGAGGAGGGGCTGCCCTACGAGCAGTACTTC

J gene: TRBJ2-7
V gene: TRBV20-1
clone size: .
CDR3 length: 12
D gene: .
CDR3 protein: CSASKGSYEQYF
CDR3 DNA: TGCAGTGCTAGTAAGGGTTCCTACGAGCAGTACTTC

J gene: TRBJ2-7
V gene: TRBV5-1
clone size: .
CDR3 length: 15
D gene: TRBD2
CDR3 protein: CASSPPTSGREKQYF
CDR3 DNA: TGCGCCAGCAGCCCGCCGACTAGCGGGAGAGAAAAGCAGTACTTC

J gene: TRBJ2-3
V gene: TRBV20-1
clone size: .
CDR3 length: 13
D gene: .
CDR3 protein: CSALSLGTDTQYF
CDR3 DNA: TGCAGTGCTCTAAGTCTAGGCACAGATACGCAGTATTTT

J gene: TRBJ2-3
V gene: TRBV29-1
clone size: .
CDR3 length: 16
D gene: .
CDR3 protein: CSVEEGPPLRTDTQYF
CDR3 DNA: TGCAGCGTTGAAGAGGGACCTCCTTTACGCACAGATACGCAGTATTTT